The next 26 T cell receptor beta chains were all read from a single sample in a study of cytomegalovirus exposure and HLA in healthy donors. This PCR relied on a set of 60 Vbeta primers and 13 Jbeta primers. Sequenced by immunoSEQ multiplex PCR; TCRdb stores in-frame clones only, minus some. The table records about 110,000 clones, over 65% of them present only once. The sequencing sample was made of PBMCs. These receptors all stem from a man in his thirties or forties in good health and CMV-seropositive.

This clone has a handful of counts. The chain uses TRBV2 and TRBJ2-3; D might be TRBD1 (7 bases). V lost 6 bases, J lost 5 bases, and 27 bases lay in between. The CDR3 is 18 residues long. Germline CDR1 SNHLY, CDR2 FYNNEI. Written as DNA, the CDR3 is TGTGCCAGCAGGGACTCAGGGGGATGGGGGGCCGAGATAGATACGCAGTATTTT. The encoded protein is CASRDSGGWGAEIDTQYF. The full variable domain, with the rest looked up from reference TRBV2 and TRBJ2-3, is EPEVTQTPSHQVTQMGQEVILRCVPISNHLYFYWYRQILGQKVEFLVSFYNNEISEKSEIFDDQFSVERPDGSNFTLKIRSTKLEDSAMYFCASRDSGGWGAEIDTQYFGPGTRLTVL.

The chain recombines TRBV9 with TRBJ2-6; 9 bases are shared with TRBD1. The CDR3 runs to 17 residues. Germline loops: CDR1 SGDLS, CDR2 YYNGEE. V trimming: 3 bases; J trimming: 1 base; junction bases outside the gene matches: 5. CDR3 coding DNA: TGTGCCAGCAGCGCAACCGGGACAGGGTCTGGGGCCAACGTCCTGACTTTC. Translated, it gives CASSATGTGSGANVLTF.

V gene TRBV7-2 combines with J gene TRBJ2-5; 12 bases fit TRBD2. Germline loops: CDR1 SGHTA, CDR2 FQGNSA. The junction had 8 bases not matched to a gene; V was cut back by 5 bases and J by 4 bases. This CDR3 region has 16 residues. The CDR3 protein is CASSASSGGAGETQYF. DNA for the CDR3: TGTGCCAGCAGCGCCTCTAGCGGGGGGGCCGGAGAGACCCAGTACTTC. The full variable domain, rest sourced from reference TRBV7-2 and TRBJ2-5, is GAGVSQSPSNKVTEKGKDVELRCDPISGHTALYWYRQSLGQGLEFLIYFQGNSAPDKSGLPSDRFSAERTGGSVSTLTIQRTQQEDSAVYLCASSASSGGAGETQYFGPGTRLLVL.

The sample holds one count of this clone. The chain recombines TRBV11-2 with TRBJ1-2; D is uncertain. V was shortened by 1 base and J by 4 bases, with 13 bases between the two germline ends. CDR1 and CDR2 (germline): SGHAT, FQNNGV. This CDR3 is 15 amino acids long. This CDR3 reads CASSLVAGKSYGYTF. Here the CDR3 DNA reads TGTGCCAGCAGCTTAGTGGCGGGAAAATCCTATGGCTACACCTTC.

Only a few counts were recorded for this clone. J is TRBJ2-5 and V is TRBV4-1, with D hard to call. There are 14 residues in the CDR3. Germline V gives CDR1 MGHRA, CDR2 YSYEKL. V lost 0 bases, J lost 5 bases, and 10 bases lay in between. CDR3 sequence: CASSQDGSRETQYF. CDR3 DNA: TGCGCCAGCAGCCAAGATGGGTCGAGGGAGACCCAGTACTTC.

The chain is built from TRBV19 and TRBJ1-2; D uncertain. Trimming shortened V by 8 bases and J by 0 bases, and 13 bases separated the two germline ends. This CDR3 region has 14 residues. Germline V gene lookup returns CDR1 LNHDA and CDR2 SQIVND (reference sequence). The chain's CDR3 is CASWEGSANYGYTF. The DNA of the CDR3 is TGTGCCAGTTGGGAGGGTTCAGCTAACTATGGCTACACCTTC.

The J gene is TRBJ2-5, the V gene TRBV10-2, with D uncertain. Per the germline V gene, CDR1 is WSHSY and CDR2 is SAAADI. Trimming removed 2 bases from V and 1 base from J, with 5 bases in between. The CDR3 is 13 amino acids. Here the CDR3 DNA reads TGCGCCAGCAGTGAGCAGTTCCAAGAGACCCAGTACTTC. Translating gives CASSEQFQETQYF.

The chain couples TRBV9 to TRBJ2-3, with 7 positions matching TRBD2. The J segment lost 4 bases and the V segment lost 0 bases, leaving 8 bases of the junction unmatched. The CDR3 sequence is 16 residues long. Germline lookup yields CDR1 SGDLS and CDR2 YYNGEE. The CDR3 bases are TGTGCCAGCAGCGTAGGTGGGCGGGGAGGGGCAGATACGCAGTATTTT. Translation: CASSVGGRGGADTQYF.

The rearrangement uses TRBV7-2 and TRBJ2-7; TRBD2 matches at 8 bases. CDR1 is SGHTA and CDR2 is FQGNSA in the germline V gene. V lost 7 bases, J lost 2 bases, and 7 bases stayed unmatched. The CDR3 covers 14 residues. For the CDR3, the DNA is TGTGCCAGCACCGTTAGCGGGGTTACCTACGAGCAGTACTTC. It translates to CASTVSGVTYEQYF.

The CDR3 DNA is TGTGCCAGCAGCTTAGATGGGGGGAGCACTGAAGCTTTCTTT. This translates into CASSLDGGSTEAFF. The chain employs TRBV11-2 and TRBJ1-1, with TRBD1 as a possible D gene (5 bases). Germline V gives CDR1 SGHAT, CDR2 FQNNGV. V lost 0 bases and J lost 4, with 9 bases in between. CDR3 length equals 14 residues.

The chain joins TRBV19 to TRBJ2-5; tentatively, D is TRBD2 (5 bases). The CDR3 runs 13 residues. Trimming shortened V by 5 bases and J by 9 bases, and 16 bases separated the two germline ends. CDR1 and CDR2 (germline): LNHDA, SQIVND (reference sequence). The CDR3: CASSSGYSGAQYF. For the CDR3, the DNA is TGTGCCAGTAGTTCCGGGTACTCCGGGGCCCAGTACTTC.

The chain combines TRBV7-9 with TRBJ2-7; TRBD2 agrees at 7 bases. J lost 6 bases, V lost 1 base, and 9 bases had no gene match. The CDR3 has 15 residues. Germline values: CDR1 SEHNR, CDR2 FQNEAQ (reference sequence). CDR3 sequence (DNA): TGTGCCAGCAGCTTAGTGGTCCTGGGAGGGAGCGAGCAGTACTTC. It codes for CASSLVVLGGSEQYF.

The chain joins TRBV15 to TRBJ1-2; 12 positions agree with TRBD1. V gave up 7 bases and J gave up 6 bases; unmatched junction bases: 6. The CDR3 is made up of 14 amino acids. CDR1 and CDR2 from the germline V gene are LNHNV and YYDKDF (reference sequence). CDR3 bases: TGTGCCACCAACAAGGGACAGGGGGCGCATGGCTACACCTTC. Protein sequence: CATNKGQGAHGYTF. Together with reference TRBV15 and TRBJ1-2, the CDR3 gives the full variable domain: DAMVIQNPRYQVTQFGKPVTLSCSQTLNHNVMYWYQQKSSQAPKLLFHYYDKDFNNEADTPDNFQSRRPNTSFCFLDIRSPGLGDTAMYLCATNKGQGAHGYTFGSGTRLTVV.

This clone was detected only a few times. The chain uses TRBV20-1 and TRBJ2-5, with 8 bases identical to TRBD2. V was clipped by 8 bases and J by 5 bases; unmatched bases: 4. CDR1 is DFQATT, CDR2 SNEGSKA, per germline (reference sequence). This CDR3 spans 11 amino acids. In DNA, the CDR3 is TGCAGTCCCAAGCGGGAGGAGACCCAGTACTTC. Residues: CSPKREETQYF.

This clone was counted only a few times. CDR3 sequence reads: CAWSVSGINSYNEQFF. CDR3 sequence (DNA): TGTGCCTGGAGTGTTAGCGGGATTAACTCCTACAATGAGCAGTTCTTC. The rearrangement uses TRBV30 and TRBJ2-1, with 8 bases matching TRBD2. Trimming at V came to 0 bases and at J to 0 bases, leaving 4 bases not matched to a gene. CDR3 size: 16 residues. From germline, CDR1 is GTSNPN and CDR2 SVGIG (reference sequence).

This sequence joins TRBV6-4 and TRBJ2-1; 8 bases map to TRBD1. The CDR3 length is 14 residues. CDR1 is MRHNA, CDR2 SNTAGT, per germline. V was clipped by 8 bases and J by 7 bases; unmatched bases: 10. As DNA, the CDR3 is TGTGCCAGCTTTAGTGTTTACAGGGGGAATGAGCAGTTCTTC. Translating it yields CASFSVYRGNEQFF.

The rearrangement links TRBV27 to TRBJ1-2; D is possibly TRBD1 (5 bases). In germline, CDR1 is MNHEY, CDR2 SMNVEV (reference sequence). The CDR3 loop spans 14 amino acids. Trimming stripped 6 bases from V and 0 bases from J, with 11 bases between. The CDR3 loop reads CASSGGESNYGYTF. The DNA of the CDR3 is TGTGCCAGCAGCGGAGGGGAATCTAACTATGGCTACACCTTC.

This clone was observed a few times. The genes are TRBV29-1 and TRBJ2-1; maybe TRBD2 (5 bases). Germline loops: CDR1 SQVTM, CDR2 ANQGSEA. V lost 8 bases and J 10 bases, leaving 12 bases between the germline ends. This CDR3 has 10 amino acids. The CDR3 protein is CSMRAGEQFF. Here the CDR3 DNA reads TGCAGCATGCGGGCTGGCGAGCAGTTCTTC.

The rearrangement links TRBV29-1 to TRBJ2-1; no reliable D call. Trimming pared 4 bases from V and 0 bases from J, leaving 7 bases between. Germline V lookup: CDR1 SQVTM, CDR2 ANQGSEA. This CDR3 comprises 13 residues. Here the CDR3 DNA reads TGCAGCGTTGTCCCGAGCTCCTACAATGAGCAGTTCTTC. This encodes CSVVPSSYNEQFF.

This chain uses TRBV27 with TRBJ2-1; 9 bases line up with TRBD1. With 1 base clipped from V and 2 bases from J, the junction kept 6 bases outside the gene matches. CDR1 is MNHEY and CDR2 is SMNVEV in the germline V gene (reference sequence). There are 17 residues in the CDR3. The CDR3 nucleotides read TGTGCCAGCAGTTTATTGTTCGGGACAGGGACCTACAATGAGCAGTTCTTC. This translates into CASSLLFGTGTYNEQFF.

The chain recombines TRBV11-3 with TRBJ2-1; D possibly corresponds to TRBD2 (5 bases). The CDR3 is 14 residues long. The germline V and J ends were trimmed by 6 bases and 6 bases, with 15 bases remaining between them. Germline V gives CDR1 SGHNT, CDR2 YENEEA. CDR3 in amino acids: CASSYEGMGNEQFF. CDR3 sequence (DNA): TGTGCCAGCAGTTATGAGGGAATGGGCAATGAGCAGTTCTTC.

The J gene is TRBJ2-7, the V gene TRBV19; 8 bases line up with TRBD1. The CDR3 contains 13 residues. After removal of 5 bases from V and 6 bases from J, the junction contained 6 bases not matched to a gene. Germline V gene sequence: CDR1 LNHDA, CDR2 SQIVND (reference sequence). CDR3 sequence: CASSSRGRSEQYF. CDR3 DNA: TGTGCCAGTAGTTCCAGGGGGCGCTCCGAGCAGTACTTC.

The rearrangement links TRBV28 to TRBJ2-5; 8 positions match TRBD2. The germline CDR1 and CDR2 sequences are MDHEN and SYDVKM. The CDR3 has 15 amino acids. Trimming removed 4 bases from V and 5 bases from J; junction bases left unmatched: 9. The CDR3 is CASSSPGRGVETQYF. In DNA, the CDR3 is TGTGCCAGCAGTTCCCCGGGGCGGGGGGTGGAGACCCAGTACTTC. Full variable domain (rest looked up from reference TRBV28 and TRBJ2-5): DVKVTQSSRYLVKRTGEKVFLECVQDMDHENMFWYRQDPGLGLRLIYFSYDVKMKEKGDIPEGYSVSREKKERFSLILESASTNQTSMYLCASSSPGRGVETQYFGPGTRLLVL.

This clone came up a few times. This CDR3 is CASSGLPGGTEAFF. In nucleotides, the CDR3 is TGTGCCAGCAGCGGCCTACCCGGTGGCACTGAAGCTTTCTTT. The rearrangement joins TRBV9 to TRBJ1-1; D is undetermined. V was trimmed by 3 bases and J by 4 bases, leaving 13 bases between them. Germline CDR1 SGDLS, CDR2 YYNGEE. There are 14 residues in the CDR3.

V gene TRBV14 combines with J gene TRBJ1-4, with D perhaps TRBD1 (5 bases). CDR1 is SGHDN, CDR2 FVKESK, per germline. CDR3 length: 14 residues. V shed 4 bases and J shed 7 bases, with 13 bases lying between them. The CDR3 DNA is TGTGCCAGCAGCCCCCAGTGGGGGGGTGAAAAACTGTTTTTT. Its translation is CASSPQWGGEKLFF.

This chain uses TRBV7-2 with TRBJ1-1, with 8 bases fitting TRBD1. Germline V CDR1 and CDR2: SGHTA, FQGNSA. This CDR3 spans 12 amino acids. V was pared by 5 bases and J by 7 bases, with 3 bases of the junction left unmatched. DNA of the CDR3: TGTGCCAGCAGCATAACAGGGGGTGAAGCTTTCTTT. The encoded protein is CASSITGGEAFF.